This TCR beta chain was obtained from a study of blood T cell repertoires in COVID-19 (TCRdb year 2020). Concerning the study at large: The collaborator samples originated in the United States, Italy and Spain and spanned the acute and convalescent phases of COVID-19. The prospective study material was composed of cDNA or gDNA derived from T cells, B-cell-depleted T cells, or PBMCs. Deeply sampled blood TCRbeta repertoires from subjects exposed to, actively infected with, or recovered from COVID-19 were included in the dataset. A freely available public database, intended as a resource for researchers studying the immune response to SARS-CoV-2, is where the repertoires were released. Samples were obtained from the ongoing ImmuneRACE study (first 160 participants) and from 1,254 subjects provided by 6 global collaborators. Nearly every sample came with metadata listing a de-identified subject ID, COVID-19 status, age in years and sex. Where available, HLA class I and class II types were obtained from metadata supplied by the sample provider rather than from assay-based typing. Points the paper makes about the study in general: Clinical and demographic metadata were provided uncurated, with the amount varying by source and participant.

Whole blood was collected in K2EDTA tubes by collaborating institutions according to the institutions' own protocols. For TCRbeta analysis, collaborators shipped samples as frozen whole blood, isolated PBMCs, or DNA extracted from either of those sample types. Of note for this clone: Its antigen is still unknown. Per-nucleotide qualities are absent, and no much larger clonotype sits a single base away.

V and J are truncated by 5 bases and 6 bases respectively, leaving an intervening sequence of 14 bases. CDR1 SGHAT and CDR2 FQDESV were looked up in the germline V gene (reference sequence). From the cysteine through the phenylalanine, the CDR3 covers 14 amino acids. Only the CDR3 DNA is retained, 42 bases long and in frame from the first base. TCRbeta CDR3 regions were amplified from genomic DNA by means of the immunoSEQ Assay, a bias-controlled multiplex PCR. The study's own analysis went as follows. The number of nucleated cells in each sample was estimated from the amplification of reference gene primers within the assay. To quantify the absolute abundance of each unique TCRbeta CDR3 rearrangement, sequence reads were collapsed and filtered. For each sample, productive Simpson clonality was calculated by taking the square root of Simpson's diversity index across productive rearrangements. As stored in TCRdb, this immuneACCESS dataset retains in-frame rearrangements with V and J assigned. A fraction of the clones does not appear; measured against another copy, unresolved V genes explain less than half of the discrepancy, and the remainder lacks a known reason. The DNA gave D and trimming, while V, J and clone size come from that table. The table for this sample lists over 80,000 clones; approximately 86% of them were counted only once. The ten largest make up 1% to 1.5% of the sample.

This receptor was identified in a man older than 75 with active or convalescent COVID-19. The V and J genes are TRBV11-1 and TRBJ2-1; 6 matching bases give a weak D call of TRBD1. The sequenced sample consisted of peripheral blood. For the CDR3, the sequence is CASSKSGGPNEQFF. The bases are TGTGCCAGCAGCAAAAGTGGGGGCCCCAATGAGCAGTTCTTC.